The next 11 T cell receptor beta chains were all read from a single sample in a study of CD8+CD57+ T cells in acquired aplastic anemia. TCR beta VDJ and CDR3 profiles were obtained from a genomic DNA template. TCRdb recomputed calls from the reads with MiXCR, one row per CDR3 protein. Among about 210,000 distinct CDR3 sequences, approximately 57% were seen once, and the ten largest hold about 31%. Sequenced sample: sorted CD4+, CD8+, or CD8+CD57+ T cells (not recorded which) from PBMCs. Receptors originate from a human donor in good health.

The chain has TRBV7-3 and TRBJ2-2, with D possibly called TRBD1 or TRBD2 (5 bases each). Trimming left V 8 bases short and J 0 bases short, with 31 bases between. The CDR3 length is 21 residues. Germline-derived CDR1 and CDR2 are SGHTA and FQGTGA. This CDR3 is CASRGLRQGPQGCANTGELFF. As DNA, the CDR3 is TGTGCCAGCCGGGGTTTGCGCCAGGGTCCCCAGGGCTGTGCGAACACCGGGGAGCTGTTTTTT.

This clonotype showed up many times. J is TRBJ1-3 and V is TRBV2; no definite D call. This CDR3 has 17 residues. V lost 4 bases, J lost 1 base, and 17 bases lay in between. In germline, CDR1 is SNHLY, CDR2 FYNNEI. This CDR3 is CASSGFGMTKSGNTIYF. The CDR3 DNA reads TGTGCCAGCAGTGGTTTTGGGATGACAAAGTCTGGAAACACCATATATTTT.

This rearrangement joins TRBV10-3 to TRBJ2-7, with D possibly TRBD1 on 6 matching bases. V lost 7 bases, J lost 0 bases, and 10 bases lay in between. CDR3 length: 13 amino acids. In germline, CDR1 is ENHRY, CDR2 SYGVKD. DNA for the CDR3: TGTGCCATCAAAGACAGGTCCTCCTACGAGCAGTACTTC. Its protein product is CAIKDRSSYEQYF.

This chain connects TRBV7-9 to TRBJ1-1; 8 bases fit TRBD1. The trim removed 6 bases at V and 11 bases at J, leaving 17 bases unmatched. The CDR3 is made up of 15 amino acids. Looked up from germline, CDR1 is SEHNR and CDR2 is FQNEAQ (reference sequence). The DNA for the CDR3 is TGTGCCAGCAGAACTCCGGGACAGGAGAACACCGAGGCTTTCTTT. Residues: CASRTPGQENTEAFF. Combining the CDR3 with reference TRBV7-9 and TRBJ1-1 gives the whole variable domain DTGVSQNPRHKITKRGQNVTFRCDPISEHNRLYWYRQTLGQGPEFLTYFQNEAQLEKSRLLSDRFSAERPKGSFSTLEIQRTEQGDSAMYLCASRTPGQENTEAFFGQGTRLTVV.

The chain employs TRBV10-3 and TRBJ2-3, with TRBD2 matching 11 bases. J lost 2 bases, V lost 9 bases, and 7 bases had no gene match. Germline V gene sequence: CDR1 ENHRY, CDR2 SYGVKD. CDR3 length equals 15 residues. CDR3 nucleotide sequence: TGTGCCATTTTTAGCGGGAGGGGGCCCACAGATACGCAGTATTTT. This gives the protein CAIFSGRGPTDTQYF.

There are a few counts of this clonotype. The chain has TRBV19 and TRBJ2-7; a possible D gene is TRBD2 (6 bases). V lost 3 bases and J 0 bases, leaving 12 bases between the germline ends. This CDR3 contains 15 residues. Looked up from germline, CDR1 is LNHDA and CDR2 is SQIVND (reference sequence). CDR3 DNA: TGTGCCAGTAGTATCGCGCTAGCGAACTCCTACGAGCAGTACTTC. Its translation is CASSIALANSYEQYF.

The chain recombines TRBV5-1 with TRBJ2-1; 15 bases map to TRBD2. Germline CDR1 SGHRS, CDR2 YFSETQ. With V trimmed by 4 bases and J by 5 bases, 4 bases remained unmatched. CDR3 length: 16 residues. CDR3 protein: CASSPGLAGGHNEQFF. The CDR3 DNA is TGCGCCAGCAGCCCCGGACTAGCGGGGGGGCACAATGAGCAGTTCTTC.

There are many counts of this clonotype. This CDR3 reads CASSGTSGYEQYF. As DNA, the CDR3 is TGTGCCAGCAGCGGGACTAGCGGCTACGAGCAGTACTTC. The V gene is TRBV9, the J gene TRBJ2-7, with 10 bases that match TRBD2. Unmatched junction bases numbered 0, after V lost 3 bases and J lost 3 bases. CDR3 length: 13 residues. Germline values: CDR1 SGDLS, CDR2 YYNGEE.

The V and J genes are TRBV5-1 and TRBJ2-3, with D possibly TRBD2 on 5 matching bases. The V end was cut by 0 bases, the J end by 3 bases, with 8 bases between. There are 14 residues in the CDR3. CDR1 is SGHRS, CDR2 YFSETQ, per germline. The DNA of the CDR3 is TGCGCCAGCAGCTTGGAGGAGGCGACAGATACGCAGTATTTT. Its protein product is CASSLEEATDTQYF. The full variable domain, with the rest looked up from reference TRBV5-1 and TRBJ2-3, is KAGVTQTPRYLIKTRGQQVTLSCSPISGHRSVSWYQQTPGQGLQFLFEYFSETQRNKGNFPGRFSGRQFSNSRSEMNVSTLELGDSALYLCASSLEEATDTQYFGPGTRLTVL.

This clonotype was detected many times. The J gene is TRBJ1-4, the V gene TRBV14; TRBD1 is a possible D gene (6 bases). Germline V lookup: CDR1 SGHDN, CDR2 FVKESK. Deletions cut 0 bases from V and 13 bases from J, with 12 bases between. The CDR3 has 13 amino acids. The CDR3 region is CASSQEQGWGLFF. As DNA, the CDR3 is TGTGCCAGCAGCCAAGAACAGGGTTGGGGACTGTTTTTT.

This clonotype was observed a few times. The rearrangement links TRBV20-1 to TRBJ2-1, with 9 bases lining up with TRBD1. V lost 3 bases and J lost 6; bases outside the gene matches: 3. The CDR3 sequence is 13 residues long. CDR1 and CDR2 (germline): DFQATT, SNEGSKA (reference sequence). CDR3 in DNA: TGCAGTGCTAGGGGGACAGGGATCAATGAGCAGTTCTTC. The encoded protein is CSARGTGINEQFF.